Following are 2 T cell receptor beta chains from one sample sequenced in a study of T-cell memory formation after mild COVID-19. MiXCR, run by TCRdb on the 5' RACE reads, gives a single entry per CDR3 protein. This repertoire shows 92,000 or so distinct CDR3 sequences, around 13% found once; its top ten account for about 27%. Sequenced: PBMCs or a T cell subset sorted from them (not recorded which). The receptors stem from an adult woman who had mild COVID-19 (a few samples of this study predate the infection). Cell type and time point are not known.

This clonotype was detected a few times. This rearrangement joins TRBV10-2 to TRBJ1-2, with no clear D. The CDR3 loop spans 15 amino acids. CDR1 and CDR2 from the germline V gene are WSHSY and SAAADI. V dropped 0 bases and J dropped 6 bases, with 14 bases sitting between them. This chain's CDR3 is CASSESVLQVDGYTF. The CDR3 DNA reads TGCGCCAGCAGTGAGTCGGTTTTGCAGGTGGATGGCTACACCTTC.

The chain employs TRBV5-6 and TRBJ1-1; no clear D. The germline V gene encodes CDR1 SGHDT and CDR2 YYEEEE. The CDR3 loop spans 15 amino acids. V lost 4 bases, J lost 10 bases, and 23 bases lay in between. CDR3 sequence (DNA): TGTGCCAGCAGCCTTATACCCCAAGAGGGAGTGGGAGCTTTCTTT. Translated, it gives CASSLIPQEGVGAFF.